This passage covers 26 T cell receptor beta chains from one sample sequenced in a study of OX40 agonist ivuxolimab in advanced cancers. Data came from immunoSEQ multiplex PCR; TCRdb stores just in-frame clones and leaves some out. The sample yields just over 50,000 clones, around 77% seen once. The sequencing here drew on CD4+ or CD8+ T cells sorted from blood, taken in a trial of the OX40 agonist ivuxolimab. The receptors shown here come from an adult with an advanced solid tumor such as melanoma, head and neck, liver or kidney cancer.

This clone was observed a handful of times. This rearrangement joins TRBV4-1 to TRBJ2-1; the match to TRBD2 covers 13 bases. The germline V gene encodes CDR1 MGHRA and CDR2 YSYEKL. CDR3 length: 17 residues. The ends lost 3 bases at V and 5 bases at J; junction bases unmatched: 7. CDR3 loop: CASSQRTGTSGNNEQFF. The CDR3 bases are TGCGCCAGCAGCCAGAGGACAGGGACTAGCGGGAACAATGAGCAGTTCTTC.

The rearrangement joins TRBV6-1 to TRBJ1-5, with D possibly being TRBD1 (5 bases). Germline V gene sequence: CDR1 MNHNS, CDR2 SASEGT. This CDR3 has 15 residues. Trimming removed 6 bases at V and 4 bases at J, with 16 bases between. The CDR3 region has the DNA TGTGCCAGCAGGGCCGGGACCCAAAGAAATCAGCCCCAGCATTTT. It specifies CASRAGTQRNQPQHF.

The CDR3 here is CASSSLAQAGELFF. Written as DNA, the CDR3 is TGCGCCAGCAGCTCGCTAGCGCAGGCCGGGGAGCTGTTTTTT. V and J are TRBV10-1 and TRBJ2-2, with D perhaps TRBD2 (6 bases). CDR1 and CDR2 from the germline V gene are WNHNN and SYGVQD (reference sequence). This CDR3 region has 14 residues. Trimming cost V 6 bases and J 6 bases, with 14 bases left between them.

The chain is built from TRBV6-6 and TRBJ2-5; D tentatively reads TRBD1 or TRBD2 (6 bases each). CDR3 length: 15 residues. V was clipped by 4 bases and J by 4 bases, with 16 bases between them. Germline CDR1 reads MNHNY; CDR2 reads SVGAGI (reference sequence). Here the CDR3 reads CASSSPGGGGETQYF. The CDR3 nucleotides are TGTGCCAGCAGTTCCCCCGGAGGGGGAGGAGAGACCCAGTACTTC.

The gene calls are TRBV5-5 and TRBJ1-1, with 10 bases matching TRBD1. Trimming took 4 bases from V and 0 from J; bases not matched to a gene: 9. Germline CDR1 reads SGHKS; CDR2 reads YYEKEE (reference sequence). There are 17 residues in the CDR3. The CDR3 DNA follows: TGTGCCAGCAGCGCCCGGGACAGGGGCGCCTTGAACACTGAAGCTTTCTTT. It yields the protein CASSARDRGALNTEAFF.

V gene TRBV6-5 combines with J gene TRBJ2-3; 7 nucleotides align to TRBD2. After removal of 2 bases from V and 6 bases from J, the junction contained 8 bases not matched to a gene. This CDR3 comprises 15 residues. Germline V CDR1 and CDR2: MNHEY, SVGAGI. The CDR3 DNA follows: TGTGCCAGCAGTTACGGCGGGAGTGGGGGGGATACGCAGTATTTT. This translates into CASSYGGSGGDTQYF.

V and J are TRBV28 and TRBJ2-2; 8 bases align to TRBD2. V lost 4 bases, J lost 4 bases, and 8 bases stayed unmatched. Germline V gene sequence: CDR1 MDHEN, CDR2 SYDVKM. The length of the CDR3 is 16 residues. This CDR3 reads CASSSTGLVGTGELFF. The CDR3 coding sequence is TGTGCCAGCAGTTCTACGGGACTAGTCGGCACCGGGGAGCTGTTTTTT.

This clone was counted a few times. This sequence joins TRBV28 and TRBJ2-2, with D possibly matching TRBD1 (6 bases). Looked up from germline, CDR1 is MDHEN and CDR2 is SYDVKM. The CDR3 spans 13 residues. Trimming left V 7 bases short and J 5 bases short, with 11 bases between. DNA for the CDR3: TGTGCCAGCATCCAAGACAGGACCGGGGAGCTGTTTTTT. Translated: CASIQDRTGELFF.

The chain combines TRBV6-4 with TRBJ1-1; D uncertain. V was trimmed by 5 bases and J by 0 bases, leaving 22 bases between them. Germline V gives CDR1 MRHNA, CDR2 SNTAGT. The CDR3 sequence is 18 residues long. The CDR3 protein is CASSPKGTKLYMNTEAFF. The CDR3 DNA follows: TGTGCCAGCAGTCCCAAGGGTACCAAACTCTACATGAACACTGAAGCTTTCTTT.

The genes are TRBV7-2 and TRBJ2-1; D possibly corresponds to TRBD2 (5 bases). CDR3 length: 14 residues. V lost 5 bases and J 3 bases, leaving 11 bases between the germline ends. Germline V gene lookup returns CDR1 SGHTA and CDR2 FQGNSA. CDR3 bases: TGTGCCAGCAGCCGTGGCGGGCGCTACAATGAGCAGTTCTTC. Translation gives CASSRGGRYNEQFF.

This clone was recorded once. The V and J genes are TRBV7-2 and TRBJ1-1; no clear D. Germline CDR1 and CDR2: SGHTA and FQGNSA. CDR3 length: 12 amino acids. Trimming removed 2 bases from V and 7 bases from J, with 8 bases in between. The CDR3 loop is CASSLYGFEAFF. In DNA, the CDR3 is TGTGCCAGCAGCTTATACGGGTTTGAAGCTTTCTTT.

Relative to its sample, this clone is medium-sized. V gene TRBV10-3 combines with J gene TRBJ2-3; perhaps TRBD2 as D (5 bases). The germline V gene has CDR1 ENHRY and CDR2 SYGVKD. CDR3 length: 14 amino acids. Between the trimmed V and J ends, which lost 6 bases and 2 bases, there was a span of 12 bases. The CDR3: CAIRGAVSTDTQYF. DNA of the CDR3: TGTGCCATCAGGGGAGCGGTTTCCACAGATACGCAGTATTTT.

The V gene is TRBV15, the J gene TRBJ1-5; unclear D gene. Germline assignment: CDR1 LNHNV and CDR2 YYDKDF (reference sequence). The CDR3 extends over 13 amino acids. Trimming cost V 3 bases and J 4 bases, with 7 bases left between them. The CDR3 nucleotides are TGTGCCACCAGCAGGACCGAGAATCAGCCCCAGCATTTT. Translated: CATSRTENQPQHF.

This sequence joins TRBV11-2 and TRBJ1-3; 9 positions match TRBD1. After removal of 5 bases from V and 9 bases from J, the junction contained 11 bases not matched to a gene. The CDR3 sequence is 15 residues long. CDR1 SGHAT and CDR2 FQNNGV come from the germline V gene. The CDR3 sequence: CASSPRTGERGTIYF. As DNA, the CDR3 is TGTGCCAGCAGCCCAAGGACAGGGGAGAGGGGCACCATATATTTT.

Only one count was recorded for this clone. Compared with germline, one end of the junction differs, possibly owing to a read error. The genes are TRBV5-1 and TRBJ2-5, with 10 bases aligning to TRBD2. CDR1 and CDR2 (germline): SGHRS, YFSETQ. The CDR3 sequence is 16 residues long. For the CDR3, the DNA is TGCGCCAGCGGAGCTAGCGGGAGTAACTACCAAGAGGCCCAGTACTTC. This gives the protein CASGASGSNYQEAQYF.

V usage is TRBV30 and J usage is TRBJ1-2, with TRBD1 matching 9 bases. Per germline, CDR1 GTSNPN and CDR2 SVGIG (reference sequence). The CDR3 loop spans 15 amino acids. After removal of 2 bases from V and 2 bases from J, the junction contained 6 bases not matched to a gene. CDR3 loop: CAWSYPGQGNYGYTF. CDR3 bases: TGTGCCTGGAGTTATCCGGGACAGGGAAACTATGGCTACACCTTC.

This chain joins TRBV11-2 and TRBJ2-7; a possible D gene is TRBD2 (7 bases). V was shortened by 1 base and J by 3 bases, with 13 bases between the two germline ends. Germline-derived CDR1 and CDR2 are SGHAT and FQNNGV. CDR3 length equals 15 residues. The CDR3 DNA follows: TGTGCCAGCAGCTTAGGGGGGGGCGGCCTCTACGAGCAGTACTTC. This encodes CASSLGGGGLYEQYF.

The chain joins TRBV5-1 to TRBJ1-2; no clear D. The CDR3 has 14 residues. V was shortened by 5 bases and J by 4 bases, with 15 bases between the two germline ends. Germline V lookup: CDR1 SGHRS, CDR2 YFSETQ. The CDR3 coding sequence is TGCGCCAGCAGTCAGGACGGGAGTGGCTATGGCTACACCTTC. Protein: CASSQDGSGYGYTF.

This clone occurred a few times. This chain connects TRBV29-1 to TRBJ2-3, with TRBD2 matching over 7 bases. J gave up 3 bases and V 6 bases, and 9 bases lay outside the gene matches. This CDR3 spans 14 amino acids. The germline V gene has CDR1 SQVTM and CDR2 ANQGSEA. CDR3 nucleotide sequence: TGCAGCGTAGCAGTTGGGGGAGGGACAGATACGCAGTATTTT. Residues: CSVAVGGGTDTQYF.

The rearrangement joins TRBV5-1 to TRBJ2-5; 8 bases are a match to TRBD1. V lost 6 bases and J lost 5; bases outside the gene matches: 6. Germline CDR1 SGHRS, CDR2 YFSETQ. This CDR3 spans 13 amino acids. CDR3 sequence: CASKQGAGETQYF. Written as DNA, the CDR3 is TGCGCCAGCAAGCAGGGGGCGGGGGAGACCCAGTACTTC.

This clone showed up just once. CDR3 amino acids: CASSPVGRDGASTYEQYF. DNA for the CDR3: TGTGCCAGCAGCCCAGTCGGTAGGGACGGGGCTTCAACCTACGAGCAGTACTTC. This chain connects TRBV11-2 to TRBJ2-7; perhaps D is TRBD1 or TRBD2 (5 bases each). CDR1 SGHAT and CDR2 FQNNGV come from the germline V gene. V lost 5 bases and J 2 bases, leaving 25 bases between the germline ends. The CDR3 runs 18 residues.

The rearrangement uses TRBV7-9 and TRBJ2-3, with 7 bases lining up with TRBD2. Germline V CDR1 and CDR2: SEHNR, FQNEAQ (reference sequence). The CDR3 covers 13 residues. Trimming took 5 bases from V and 10 from J; bases not matched to a gene: 9. CDR3 DNA: TGTGCCAGCAGCGACACCGGGAGGATCTCGCAGTATTTT. This translates into CASSDTGRISQYF.

V and J are TRBV18 and TRBJ2-7, with D perhaps TRBD1 (6 bases). CDR3 length equals 16 residues. The V gene's germline CDR1 is KGHSH and CDR2 LQKENI. The V gene lost 1 base and the J gene lost 1 base, with 14 bases spanning the gap. CDR3 in amino acids: CASSPLPGTTSYEQYF. CDR3 DNA sequence: TGTGCCAGCTCACCACTACCTGGGACAACATCCTACGAGCAGTACTTC. The full variable domain, rest sourced from reference TRBV18 and TRBJ2-7, is NAGVMQNPRHLVRRRGQEARLRCSPMKGHSHVYWYRQLPEEGLKFMVYLQKENIIDESGMPKERFSAEFPKEGPSILRIQQVVRGDSAAYFCASSPLPGTTSYEQYFGPGTRLTVT.

The V gene is TRBV5-4, the J gene TRBJ1-2; no definite D call. V lost 9 bases, J lost 4 bases, and 19 bases lay in between. The CDR3 consists of 14 residues. Germline lookup yields CDR1 SGHNT and CDR2 YYREEE (reference sequence). The CDR3: CAIPRIGSFYGYTF. For the CDR3, the DNA is TGTGCCATTCCTAGAATAGGCAGTTTCTATGGCTACACCTTC.

The chain employs TRBV5-1 and TRBJ2-3; 11 nucleotides align to TRBD2. V was pared by 4 bases and J by 1 base, with 2 bases of the junction left unmatched. CDR1 SGHRS and CDR2 YFSETQ come from the germline V gene. The CDR3 is 15 amino acids. The CDR3 region has the DNA TGCGCCAGCAGCCGTAGCGGGAGGGGCACAGATACGCAGTATTTT. Amino acids: CASSRSGRGTDTQYF.

This chain connects TRBV28 to TRBJ2-6, with D unresolved. Trimming cost V 4 bases and J 1 base, with 11 bases left between them. CDR3 length equals 16 residues. Germline CDR1 MDHEN, CDR2 SYDVKM. The CDR3 sequence: CASSSYSLSGANVLTF. The CDR3, as DNA: TGTGCCAGCAGTTCTTATTCACTATCTGGGGCCAACGTCCTGACTTTC.